A selection of T cell receptor beta chains follows, all from one sample in a study of human T cells and chemical hapten exposure. TCRdb re-called the RACE reads through MiXCR, storing one row per CDR3 protein. The repertoire includes about 120,000 distinct CDR3 sequences, less than 15% of them detected once, and 2.5% to 3% sits in the top ten. The sequencing here drew on whole blood, taken in connection with sensitization to the hapten diphenylcyclopropenone (DPC). These receptors all stem from a young woman with alopecia areata. Some clones in this sample may be carry-over from other donors' samples. CDR3s include the opening cysteine and the closing phenylalanine or tryptophan. The D gene is left open where the match is weak.

D: .
V: TRBV28
CDR3: CASADSYTDTQYF

D: .
V: TRBV6-2/TRBV6-3
CDR3: CASSSTGGSEAFF

D: TRBD1
V: TRBV18
CDR3: CASSPINVQGAYNEQFF

D: .
V: TRBV7-2
CDR3: CASSFGQHNQPQHF

D: .
V: TRBV3-1
CDR3: CASSDDFSTDTQYF

D: .
V: TRBV5-4
CDR3: CASSSNPTDTQYF

D: TRBD1
V: TRBV20-1
CDR3: CSVPRGTGVHEQYF

D: TRBD1
V: TRBV7-6
CDR3: CASSPVETGSYEQYF

D: TRBD1
V: TRBV7-2
CDR3: CASTPAGTADSPLHF

D: .
V: TRBV3-1
CDR3: CASSQDNGRVYNEQFF

D: .
V: TRBV6-5
CDR3: CASSRGGGLDGYTF

D: .
V: TRBV29-1
CDR3: CSGSQFRGVYQETQYF

D: .
V: TRBV29-1
CDR3: CSVEDRRRPNNEQFF